The 28 T cell receptor beta chains given below trace back to one sample, sequenced in a study of T cell responses to AZD1222 COVID-19 vaccine. The method was immunoSEQ multiplex PCR; TCRdb's version includes in-frame clones alone and lacks a portion of them. Among about 160,000 clones listed, about 90% were seen once. Sample: peripheral blood, taken on day 0 of AZD1222 vaccination. Source of these receptors: an adult in good health.

The V and J genes are TRBV5-1 and TRBJ2-3; D might be TRBD2 (6 bases). The germline V gene encodes CDR1 SGHRS and CDR2 YFSETQ. Trimming stripped 1 base from V and 2 bases from J, with 14 bases between. The CDR3 length is 16 residues. The CDR3 region has the DNA TGCGCCAGCAGCTTGCTCTCGCGGGACCCCACAGATACGCAGTATTTT. Translated: CASSLLSRDPTDTQYF. Filled out from reference TRBV5-1 and TRBJ2-3, the complete variable domain reads KAGVTQTPRYLIKTRGQQVTLSCSPISGHRSVSWYQQTPGQGLQFLFEYFSETQRNKGNFPGRFSGRQFSNSRSEMNVSTLELGDSALYLCASSLLSRDPTDTQYFGPGTRLTVL.

The CDR3 spells CASSINRGSEAFF. In DNA, the CDR3 is TGTGCCAGCAGTATTAACAGGGGTTCAGAAGCTTTCTTT. V and J are TRBV6-6 and TRBJ1-1, with 7 bases aligning to TRBD1. This CDR3 spans 13 amino acids. Germline lookup yields CDR1 MNHNY and CDR2 SVGAGI (reference sequence). The J segment lost 8 bases and the V segment lost 5 bases, leaving 8 bases of the junction unmatched.

The rearrangement links TRBV29-1 to TRBJ2-5; tentative D call: TRBD2 (6 bases). Germline V gene lookup returns CDR1 SQVTM and CDR2 ANQGSEA. The CDR3 length is 15 residues. The V and J ends lost 7 bases and 5 bases respectively, with 23 bases between them. The CDR3, as DNA: TGCAGCGCAAACACTCGGGGGTTTGGGGCGGAGACCCAGTACTTC. Protein: CSANTRGFGAETQYF.

V and J are TRBV5-6 and TRBJ2-1; D is possibly TRBD1 or TRBD2 (5 bases each). Trimming took 7 bases from V and 4 from J, leaving 18 bases between them. Germline CDR1 is SGHDT and CDR2 is YYEEEE. This CDR3 region has 15 residues. CDR3 in DNA: TGTGCCAGCGGCAAGTCCGGGACCACATACAATGAGCAGTTCTTC. Its translation is CASGKSGTTYNEQFF.

The table lists this clone with a count of one. V usage is TRBV19 and J usage is TRBJ1-2; D gene uncertain. V lost 5 bases to trimming and J lost 3 bases, with 19 bases between them. Germline V lookup: CDR1 LNHDA, CDR2 SQIVND (reference sequence). The CDR3 extends over 16 amino acids. This CDR3 is CASSLTFNRPDYGYTF. CDR3 DNA: TGTGCCAGTAGTCTAACATTCAACAGACCCGACTATGGCTACACCTTC.

Only one count was recorded for this clone. The chain combines TRBV27 with TRBJ2-3, with TRBD2 matching over 9 bases. The CDR3 length is 14 residues. The ends lost 2 bases at V and 6 bases at J; junction bases unmatched: 3. CDR1 MNHEY and CDR2 SMNVEV come from the germline V gene (reference sequence). Written as DNA, the CDR3 is TGTGCCAGCAGTTTACTAGCGGGGATGGATACGCAGTATTTT. This encodes CASSLLAGMDTQYF.

This rearrangement joins TRBV28 to TRBJ1-5, with 7 bases that match TRBD1. The junction had 5 bases not matched to a gene; V was cut back by 4 bases and J by 2 bases. Germline loops: CDR1 MDHEN, CDR2 SYDVKM. The CDR3 is 15 amino acids. The CDR3 here is CASSSQGGGNQPQHF. The CDR3 DNA reads TGTGCCAGCAGTTCGCAGGGGGGAGGCAATCAGCCCCAGCATTTT.

The chain is built from TRBV24-1 and TRBJ1-2, with a weak D call TRBD1 (5 bases). Between the trimmed V and J ends, which lost 4 bases and 6 bases, there was a span of 17 bases. This CDR3 region has 15 residues. Per germline, CDR1 KGHDR and CDR2 SFDVKD. CDR3 in amino acids: CATSDPGHGADGYTF. CDR3 nucleotides: TGTGCCACCAGTGACCCAGGACACGGCGCAGATGGCTACACCTTC.

The chain couples TRBV4-3 to TRBJ2-7; D is perhaps TRBD2 (6 bases). The CDR3 runs 14 residues. The germline V gene encodes CDR1 LGHNA and CDR2 YSLEER. The germline V and J ends were trimmed by 0 bases and 4 bases, with 10 bases remaining between them. The CDR3 DNA follows: TGCGCCAGCAGCCAAGATCTCAGCGGGTACGAGCAGTACTTC. As protein: CASSQDLSGYEQYF.

V gene TRBV5-6 combines with J gene TRBJ1-1; the match to TRBD1 covers 7 bases. The CDR3 covers 16 residues. Trimming took 2 bases from V and 4 from J; bases not matched to a gene: 11. In germline, CDR1 is SGHDT, CDR2 YYEEEE. The CDR3 reads CASSLTGQAGGTEAFF. In DNA form, the CDR3 reads TGTGCCAGCAGCTTAACAGGACAGGCGGGGGGCACTGAAGCTTTCTTT.

The chain carries TRBV19 and TRBJ2-3; the D gene is possibly TRBD2 (5 bases). The CDR3 has 14 residues. CDR1 is LNHDA, CDR2 SQIVND, per germline (reference sequence). The V end lost 7 bases, the J end lost 4 bases, and 15 bases lay between the germline ends. DNA of the CDR3: TGTGCCAGTACTTACGGGGTGGCCCCAGATACGCAGTATTTT. This codes for CASTYGVAPDTQYF.

This chain uses TRBV3-1 (or the pseudogene TRBV3-2) with TRBJ1-4, with D possibly TRBD1 on 6 matching bases. Trimming took 4 bases from V and 3 from J, leaving 9 bases between them. This CDR3 contains 14 residues. The germline CDR1 and CDR2 sequences are LGHDT and YNNKEL (reference sequence). The CDR3 sequence is CASSLDSSNEKLFF. As DNA, the CDR3 is TGTGCCAGCAGCCTGGACAGCTCTAATGAAAAACTGTTTTTT.

The gene calls are TRBV11-3 and TRBJ2-7; 7 nucleotides match TRBD1. J gave up 2 bases and V 3 bases, and 4 bases lay outside the gene matches. This CDR3 comprises 14 residues. Germline CDR1 and CDR2: SGHNT and YENEEA. The CDR3: CASSLETGPYEQYF. CDR3 DNA sequence: TGTGCCAGCAGCTTGGAGACAGGGCCCTACGAGCAGTACTTC.

V is TRBV21-1 and J is TRBJ2-4. TRBV21-1 constitutes a pseudogene. The CDR3 has 14 residues. Here the CDR3 reads CASSLRRPKNIQYF. CDR3 coding DNA: TGTGCCAGCAGCTTAAGACGTCCCAAAAACATTCAGTACTTC.

This rearrangement joins TRBV27 to TRBJ2-1, with 7 positions matching TRBD2. The trim removed 1 base at V and 2 bases at J, leaving 5 bases unmatched. The CDR3 covers 16 residues. CDR1 MNHEY and CDR2 SMNVEV come from the germline V gene (reference sequence). CDR3 DNA sequence: TGTGCCAGCAGTTTATATGGCGGGAGTGCCTACAATGAGCAGTTCTTC. This translates into CASSLYGGSAYNEQFF.

The rearrangement uses TRBV7-2 and TRBJ2-1; no definite D call. Trimming stripped 5 bases from V and 3 bases from J, with 5 bases between. Germline CDR1 and CDR2: SGHTA and FQGNSA. The CDR3 is made up of 12 amino acids. Here the CDR3 reads CASSPVYNEQFF. CDR3 DNA sequence: TGTGCCAGCAGCCCGGTCTACAATGAGCAGTTCTTC.

The V gene is TRBV7-2, the J gene TRBJ2-7; 8 bases fit TRBD2. This CDR3 comprises 16 residues. With 5 bases clipped from V and 1 base from J, the junction kept 10 bases outside the gene matches. Germline CDR1 and CDR2: SGHTA and FQGNSA. The CDR3 sequence is CASSRRGGGSSYEQYF. CDR3 in DNA: TGTGCCAGCAGCAGACGGGGGGGCGGATCATCCTACGAGCAGTACTTC.

The CDR3 nucleotides are TGTGCCAGCAGCCTGGGGCGGGCACCCCTCCACTTT. The encoded protein is CASSLGRAPLHF. V is TRBV7-2 and J is TRBJ1-6; maybe TRBD1 (5 bases). The V and J ends lost 5 bases and 11 bases respectively, with 10 bases between them. The CDR3 contains 12 residues. Germline lookup yields CDR1 SGHTA and CDR2 FQGNSA.

J is TRBJ1-3 and V is TRBV28, with 10 bases fitting TRBD1. CDR1 is MDHEN and CDR2 is SYDVKM in the germline V gene. Trimming at V came to 7 bases and at J to 4 bases, leaving 13 bases not matched to a gene. The CDR3 extends over 17 amino acids. The CDR3 bases are TGTGCCAGCACCCGGACAGGGGGAGGCCGGCGAGGAAACACCATATATTTT. This gives the protein CASTRTGGGRRGNTIYF.

The V call is TRBV3-1 (or the pseudogene TRBV3-2), the J call TRBJ2-7; D is undetermined. The CDR3 loop spans 13 amino acids. CDR1 is LGHDT, CDR2 YNNKEL, per germline (reference sequence). The V gene lost 4 bases and the J gene lost 0 bases, with 7 bases spanning the gap. CDR3 loop: CASSPQGSYEQYF. CDR3 coding DNA: TGTGCCAGCAGCCCACAAGGCTCCTACGAGCAGTACTTC.

This clone has just a few counts. This chain joins TRBV27 and TRBJ1-6; D remains unclear. The V and J ends lost 1 base and 7 bases respectively, with 8 bases between them. The CDR3 sequence is 14 residues long. Per the germline V gene, CDR1 is MNHEY and CDR2 is SMNVEV (reference sequence). DNA for the CDR3: TGTGCCAGCAGTTTATTTCAGGAGAATTCACCCCTCCACTTT. Encoded protein: CASSLFQENSPLHF.

This chain connects TRBV6-5 to TRBJ2-2, with D perhaps matching TRBD1 (7 bases). Germline loops: CDR1 MNHEY, CDR2 SVGAGI. V lost 5 bases and J lost 2, with 12 bases in between. The CDR3 is 15 residues long. CDR3 nucleotides: TGTGCCAGCAGTAGGAGGGACAGTAACACCGGGGAGCTGTTTTTT. Translated, it gives CASSRRDSNTGELFF.

The V and J genes are TRBV30 and TRBJ1-1; 11 bases match TRBD1. The CDR3 runs 17 residues. Germline V gene data show CDR1 as GTSNPN and CDR2 as SVGIG (reference sequence). Trimming removed 1 base from V and 7 bases from J; junction bases left unmatched: 14. The DNA of the CDR3 is TGTGCCTGGAGTGCCGGACAGGGGGCTCGATTACCCTATGAAGCTTTCTTT. Translating it yields CAWSAGQGARLPYEAFF.

This clone has just one count. This CDR3 is CAISESAGQGVREQYF. As DNA, the CDR3 is TGTGCCATCAGTGAGTCAGCGGGACAGGGTGTCCGCGAGCAGTACTTC. The chain couples TRBV10-3 to TRBJ2-7; 9 bases are a match to TRBD1. Trimming cost V 0 bases and J 6 bases; bases outside gene matches: 9. The CDR3 is 16 amino acids. The germline V gene encodes CDR1 ENHRY and CDR2 SYGVKD.

V is TRBV30 and J is TRBJ2-7; D unresolved. V lost 0 bases to trimming and J lost 7 bases, with 10 bases between them. Germline V gene sequence: CDR1 GTSNPN, CDR2 SVGIG (reference sequence). CDR3 length: 12 residues. DNA of the CDR3: TGTGCCTGGAGTGTCAGTCACCTAGAGCAGTACTTC. Protein sequence: CAWSVSHLEQYF.

This chain connects TRBV30 to TRBJ2-2, with unresolved D. The CDR3 extends over 13 amino acids. The germline V gene has CDR1 GTSNPN and CDR2 SVGIG (reference sequence). V dropped 1 base and J dropped 5 bases, with 8 bases sitting between them. The CDR3 sequence is CAWSGLVTGELFF. CDR3 nucleotide sequence: TGTGCCTGGAGTGGGCTAGTGACCGGGGAGCTGTTTTTT. The full variable domain, rest sourced from reference TRBV30 and TRBJ2-2, is SQTIHQWPATLVQPVGSPLSLECTVEGTSNPNLYWYRQAAGRGLQLLFYSVGIGQISSEVPQNLSASRPQDRQFILSSKKLLLSDSGFYLCAWSGLVTGELFFGEGSRLTVL.

The chain uses TRBV6-5 and TRBJ2-7, with 10 bases matching TRBD2. CDR3 size: 13 residues. Per germline, CDR1 MNHEY and CDR2 SVGAGI. The V and J ends lost 2 bases and 6 bases, in that order; junction bases with no gene match: 1. CDR3 DNA sequence: TGTGCCAGCAGTTACCTAGCGGGGGTCGAGCAGTACTTC. Translation gives CASSYLAGVEQYF.

V gene TRBV10-1 combines with J gene TRBJ1-1; D might be TRBD1 (6 bases). V lost 0 bases and J lost 4, with 9 bases in between. The CDR3 runs 14 residues. The germline gives CDR1 WNHNN, CDR2 SYGVQD (reference sequence). This CDR3 is CASSESGGATEAFF. CDR3 coding DNA: TGCGCCAGCAGTGAGTCTGGGGGCGCCACTGAAGCTTTCTTT.